This entry concerns a single TCR beta chain. This clonotype was counted between two and nine times. The target of this receptor is not known. Base qualities are not recorded, but no much larger clone differs from it by a single base. The approximately 40 donors, aged about 6 to 95 years, were systemically healthy Caucasian individuals from Russia. Each donor gave ten milliliters of peripheral blood, drawn into EDTA-treated Vacutainer tubes. Ficoll-Paque density-gradient centrifugation was used to isolate PBMCs, with at least 6.5 million per sample. Trizol reagent was used to extract total RNA from the PBMCs, yielding at least 5.5 micrograms per sample. The percentages of naive CD45RAhigh/CD27high T cells were determined by flow cytometry on a PBMC aliquot from every donor. A distance of 11 bases separates the germline ends of V and J, which lose 2 bases and 6 bases respectively. From a lookup of the germline V gene, CDR1 and CDR2 are SNHLY and FYNNEI. Including cysteine and phenylalanine, the CDR3 has 14 amino acids. Left in the record is the CDR3 DNA by itself, 42 bases read in frame from the first base.

The data derive from a study of blood T cells in healthy people across ages (dated by TCRdb to between 2014 and 2017). Regarding the complete study: Template switching captured roughly one uniquely barcoded TCR beta cDNA molecule per two T cells in model experiments. For two donors (one aged 18 to 29 and one aged 80 or older), the study analyzed two additional independent replicas of 1 million unique cDNA reads from the same blood draw. Age-related changes in TCR beta repertoire diversity were measured in the study by deep sequencing normalized with unique cDNA molecular identifiers. Four age groups were formed from the donors: young (average roughly 16 years), middle-aged (just under 40), aged (about 62) and long-lived (roughly 88).

What the study reported, not specific to this receptor: The long-lived group showed more naive CD4+ T cells, fewer expanded clones and increased TCR diversity than the aged group, suggesting age selection. Estimates of total diversity based on one million sequenced T cells were considered lower bounds and underestimates. The percentage of naive T cells measured by flow cytometry correlated strongly with observed TCR beta diversity. Donor CMV infection status was unknown, potentially confounding age-related changes in expanded clonotypes. As age increased, observed TCR beta diversity per million T cells dropped in a roughly linear way, and a significant reduction was already evident by age 40. Conclusive comparison of naive and antigen-experienced compartments was prevented by the profiling of bulk unsorted PBMCs.

Library creation used 5' RACE. TCRdb lists the instrument as Illumina HiSeq 2500. A second PCR of roughly 6 to 12 cycles was run with a J-beta primer mix and a sample-barcoded 5' primer. A template-switch 5' adaptor carrying 12 random nucleotides introduced a unique molecular identifier onto each TCR beta cDNA molecule. At least 3 million CDR3-containing paired-end reads were obtained from each sample. The Mint cDNA synthesis kit, primed by a TRBC-specific oligonucleotide, was used to synthesize first-strand cDNA from all RNA. Following uracil-DNA glycosylase treatment, all cDNA underwent a first 18-cycle PCR with the universal primers M1SS and BC2_uni_R. On the study's bioinformatics: Each sample was normalized by randomly selecting 1 million high-quality reads, each carrying a distinct molecular identifier. Reads with shared molecular identifiers were discarded instead of being binned into consensus sequences. CDR3 identification, clonotype clustering and error correction used MiTCR with a Q25 quality threshold and the strictest error-elimination algorithm. A nonparametric unseen species model using Euler transformation provided a lower-bound estimate of total TCR beta diversity. TCRdb took the public reads, trimmed them with fastp at Q25, ran MiXCR for clone calling and kept in-frame beta chains. Identical CDR3 proteins give one entry, which carries the most common genes and DNA. TCRdb's processing, not the study's, gives the V and J calls here. In this sample the table shows 780,000 or so distinct CDR3 sequences, 20% to 30% of which occur a single time. Approximately 4% of the sample is in the top ten clones.

The sample was also reused in another study, on T cells of mothers and their children. The second study, in turn, reports: The donors were nine systemically healthy Caucasian individuals, made up of three mothers and their six children. cDNA synthesis used all of the extracted RNA, with approximately 1.4 ug of RNA in each 15 ul reaction. In the second PCR, the M1S primer added sample barcodes and 2-4 random nucleotides. Over 8 million TCR beta CDR3 reads were obtained for each mother, and some 3 million reads were obtained for each child. Thymic selection similarly shapes TCR recombination output in related and unrelated pairs, with minor effect from inherited differences. Related mother-child pairs always showed normalized repertoire overlap that was slightly higher than in unrelated mother-child pairs, though the difference was never significant. With a sensitivity of 90 to 100 clones per million clonotypes, no persistent microchimeric T cell clones were detected. To look for features that set related mother-child pairs apart from unrelated individuals, the researchers ran deep NGS to compare the TCR beta repertoires of mothers and children. On average, the children were about 10 +/- 4 years old, while the mothers were approximately 40 +/- 4 years old. After adapters were ligated using NEBNext reagents, the libraries underwent 100+100 nt paired-end sequencing on an Illumina HiSeq 2000. To prevent cross-contamination, the mother and child libraries were prepared one month apart and sequenced in separate runs. Each donor had between roughly 450,000 and 2,100,000 distinct TCR beta clonotypes identified. Naive TCR beta clonotypes were estimated from low-frequency clonotypes matched to each donor's FACS-determined naive share, without sorting.

The sequenced sample consisted of blood. This chain joins TRBV2 to TRBJ1-5, and TRBD1 may be the D gene, going by 5 matching bases. This clonotype was obtained from a boy between 10 and 17 years old in good health. CDR3 reads: CASSEQTVVQPQHF. The nucleotides are TGTGCCAGCAGTGAACAGACAGTAGTTCAGCCCCAGCATTTT.